The TCR beta chain under discussion was sequenced for a study of T cells after posttransplantation cyclophosphamide (dated by TCRdb to 2016 to 2017). Looking at the study overall: The study tracked T cell repertoire reconstitution by TRB sequencing after myeloablative bone marrow transplantation using posttransplantation cyclophosphamide as GVHD prophylaxis. Samples from approximately 40 PTCy-treated patients and approximately 16 related bone marrow donors of those patients were subjected to antigen receptor sequencing. Blood from all 35 or so PTCy patients who had 1-year posttransplant specimens underwent TRB sequencing. Up to about 3 additional blood samples from 2 to 5.2 years after transplant were also TRB-sequenced in 3 patients, as was pretransplant blood from several patients. TRA and TRB clonality were tightly correlated in eight to ten samples, so subsequent TCR analyses focused on TRB only. Public TRB sequences were checked against a database of over 3,500 sequences associated with responses to pathogens, tumor antigens, self-antigens and alloantigens. Findings and caveats that apply to the study as a whole: Donor-recipient similarity was low at 1-2 months but increased during the first year, and donor CD8+ memory clones often dominated later blood repertoires. The TRB repertoires of T cells infiltrating skin or the GI tract showed only limited overlap with the TRB repertoires found in blood. Across 45 patients, recipient CMV seropositivity and CMV reactivation were highly associated with TRB clonality; PTCy diversity was similar to CNI/methotrexate controls.

CDR1 SGHTA and CDR2 FQGTGA are derived from the germline V gene. Trimming takes 5 bases off V and 3 bases off J; junction bases not matched to a gene: 10. From the cysteine up to the phenylalanine, the CDR3 has a length of 17 residues. The entry retains the CDR3 DNA only, 51 bases that are in frame from base 1. The sample's treatment or condition label, in plain terms: high-dose cyclophosphamide on days +3 and +4 as single-agent GVHD prophylaxis. Patients in the PTCy group got busulfan and fludarabine conditioning, a marrow graft from a related or unrelated donor, and cyclophosphamide on days +3 and +4. PTCy-treated patients came from a prospective multi-institutional clinical trial. Mononuclear cells from peripheral blood and bone marrow were separated by Ficoll-Hypaque density centrifugation and then cryopreserved. FACS on a FACSAria II was used to sort CD4+ and CD8+ T cells, including the naive and memory subsets.

Remarks on this clone: Its antigen specificity is not known. The input lacks base qualities; no much larger clone sits a single base away.

TRB sequencing used genomic DNA with the immunoSEQ assay at survey resolution or the hsTCRB kit. As for the original processing: Initial read processing used immunoSEQ software, and repertoire analyses used the LymphoSeq R package. Clonality was computed as 1 minus normalized Shannon entropy, and a Gini coefficient was also calculated for each TRB dataset. Phenotypes of unsorted samples were inferred by mapping TRB sequences from sorted subsets of the recipient or donor onto unsorted samples of the same recipient. This is the immuneACCESS table as TCRdb keeps it, with only in-frame sequences that have V and J called. A part of the clones is gone; compared with another copy, unresolved V genes explain less than half, and the rest is unexplained. That table furnishes V, J and clone size, whereas the DNA furnished D and trimming. The table for this sample lists some 8,000 clones; roughly nine tenths of them were counted only once. Clones ranked in the top ten supply 1% to 1.5% of the sample.

This material consisted of CD4+ T cells sorted from blood, taken 1,300 to 1,500 days after allogeneic stem cell transplant with posttransplant cyclophosphamide. This sequence originates from a female patient aged 50 to 60 who received an allogeneic stem cell transplant from a related donor, was CMV-positive, and had no GVHD. It is possible that, after a transplant, some T cells come from the graft donor. Here the chain combines TRBV7-3 and TRBJ2-2; 9 nucleotides in the junction match TRBD1. The CDR3 loop reads CASSRPPGTGHTGELFF. The DNA sequence is as follows: TGTGCCAGCAGCCGGCCCCCCGGGACAGGGCACACCGGGGAGCTGTTTTTT. The full variable domain, with segments outside the CDR3 supplied by the reference TRBV7-3 and TRBJ2-2 proteins, appears as GAGVSQTPSNKVTEKGKYVELRCDPISGHTALYWYRQSLGQGPEFLIYFQGTGAADDSGLPNDRFFAVRPEGSVSTLKIQRTERGDSAVYLCASSRPPGTGHTGELFFGEGSRLTVL.